The entry below gives a single T cell receptor (beta chain) sequence along with its context. Its antigen is still unknown. A read error may produce the germline difference seen at one junction end. All donors were healthy Caucasians. Three pairs of female monozygotic twins, all aged about 18 to 30 years, were included in the twin cohort. Positive isolation kits from Invitrogen were used to isolate CD4+ and CD8+ T cell populations. The library was produced with 5' RACE. The listed sequencing device is Illumina HiSeq 2000. A universal primer binding site was added through template switching, and the final cDNA carried a unique molecular identifier so that TCR cDNA molecules could be counted accurately. First-strand cDNA for TCR alpha and beta chains was synthesized from specific primers in the conserved constant-segment region. To control for contamination, every cDNA library was double barcoded, receiving both a SMART-Mk sample barcode and Illumina barcodes. TruSeq adapter sequences along with Illumina sample barcodes were introduced in two successive PCR steps. The Illumina HiSeq platform was used with custom primers to sequence TCR alpha and beta cDNA libraries. On the study's bioinformatics: MiGEC was used to process raw reads and extract unique molecular identifiers, and MiXCR was used to find CDR3 positions. For each individual, recombination models were inferred using an EM algorithm with the repgenHMM and IGoR tools. Shared clonotype analysis was performed with the tcR package in R, normalizing sharing by the product of cloneset sizes. Out-of-frame nonproductive sequences were analyzed to study raw recombination free of thymic and clonal selection effects. In-frame beta chains were kept once TCRdb had trimmed the public reads at Q25 with fastp and called clones with MiXCR. Every distinct CDR3 protein forms one entry, paired with its most common genes and DNA. TCRdb, not the original authors, processed these V and J calls. The sample records about 190,000 distinct CDR3 sequences, approximately 15% of which are singletons. The ten largest clonotypes hold around two fifths of the sample.

This specimen belongs to a study of identical twins listed by TCRdb under 2016. Background for the entire study: To test whether fetal clonotypes persist, the study used deep sequencing on TCR alpha and beta repertoires from monozygotic twins, unrelated adults of various ages, and cord blood. To rule out contamination, replicate twin experiments were performed at different times with different library preparation protocols. Study-level results and caveats: Zero-insertion analyses could be partly confounded by invariant T cells such as MAIT and iNKT, though diverse VJ usage argued against such confounding for most clonotypes. A weaker excess of twin sharing was found in beta out-of-frame sequences because the signal-to-noise ratio was lowered by fewer shared sequences. Compared with coincidental sharing between unrelated individuals, out-of-frame TCR alpha sequences shared between twins had an excess of sequences with low generation probability. Recombination models systematically underestimated out-of-frame TCR alpha sharing in monozygotic twins but agreed with sharing between unrelated individuals. Because the same donors could not be followed over many years, conclusions were based on cross-sectional statistical analysis. Abundant cord blood beta clonotypes had fewer insertions, young adult naive repertoires showed a similar but weaker trend, and memory repertoires showed no such trend.

The germline V gene gives CDR1 as SGHVS and CDR2 as FQNEAQ. The cysteine opens and the phenylalanine closes a CDR3 of 15 amino acids. Only the CDR3 portion is preserved as DNA: 45 bases, with reading frame beginning at the first base. These data are also associated with another study on T cells expressing NK-cell markers. As the second publication notes: In sorted CD3+CD56+NKG2C+, CD3+CD56+NKG2C- and CD3+CD56-NKG2C+ T-cell subsets from several donors, TCR beta-chain repertoires were profiled. Among the eight sequenced donors, seven were HCMV-seropositive and one was HCMV-seronegative. To restrict sorting to alphabetaTCR-expressing T cells, an anti-gammadeltaTCR antibody was added in several experiments. For about 6 donors, the dominant CD3+CD56+NKG2C+ clonotypes were among the top 10 CD8+ clonotypes and accounted for roughly 1.0-8% of CD8+ T cells. Those dominant clonotypes were again the most abundant among CD3+CD56-NKG2C+ cells in a few donors, at about 25-60.1%. Whether the expanded NKG2C-expressing T cell clones were specific for HCMV antigens was left unclear. Randomly selected healthy volunteers, three men and five women, were used as the eight sequenced donors. HCMV-specific IgG was detected in serum with a commercial ELISA kit to determine HCMV serostatus. MIGEC handled demultiplexing of the reads and grouping by UMI, while MiTCR was used to assemble and quantify clonotypes. To exclude erroneous sequences, only TCR cDNA sequences supported by at least two reads were retained. Downstream repertoire analysis used the tcR package, and clonotypes were matched across fractions by CDR3 nucleotide sequence plus V segment. VDJmatch was used to annotate antigen specificity against VDJdb, with one amino acid substitution in CDR3 permitted.

Sequencing input: CD8+ T cells sorted from blood. The V and J segments used are TRBV7-8 and TRBJ2-5; 6 matching bases give a weak D call of TRBD2. The sequence derives from a woman between 18 and 30 years old in good health. The CDR3 amino acid sequence is: CASSIAGTLKETQYF. The DNA sequence is as follows: TGTGCCAGCAGCATAGCCGGGACTTTAAAAGAGACCCAGTACTTC.